This T cell receptor beta chain was found in a study of T cells expressing NK-cell markers. Each CDR3 protein gets one entry in TCRdb, which reprocessed the 5' RACE reads and gives no DNA. The table gives some 280,000 distinct CDR3 sequences; the top ten clones make up around 0.42% of it. Germline V gives CDR1 SQVTM, CDR2 ANQGSEA. The CDR3 is made up of 13 amino acids. The chain links TRBV29-1 to TRBJ2-1; the D gene TCRdb calls, TRBD1, cannot be checked with no DNA. The sequence derives from a young man in good health. The sample consisted of blood T cells: a sorted CD56 or NKG2C T cell subset, CD4+ or CD8+ T cells, or bulk PBMC T cells (not recorded which). CDR3 loop: CSVPAPGYNEQFF.